One TCR beta chain is described in this entry. Its antigen is unknown. The record originates from a study of cytomegalovirus exposure and HLA in healthy donors. Regarding the study as a whole: With high specificity and sensitivity, the classifier reportedly diagnosed cytomegalovirus status. Beyond CMV serostatus, there was no information to go on about immune exposure.

The V end lost 3 bases, the J end lost 4 bases, and 10 bases lay between the germline ends. The CDR3 consists of 13 residues. Germline V gives CDR1 GTSNPN, CDR2 SVGIG (reference sequence). The PCR had 60 Vbeta and 13 Jbeta primers. Repertoires were generated with immunoSEQ multiplex PCR, while TCRdb's copy carries only in-frame clones and drops some. Of a few hundred thousand clones in the sample, roughly 70% were seen once. The source is a female donor in good health and CMV-seronegative. The chain uses TRBV30 and TRBJ2-4, with D perhaps TRBD1 (6 bases). The sample taken for sequencing was PBMCs. The CDR3: CAWSVQGKNIQYF. As DNA, the CDR3 is TGTGCCTGGAGCGTCCAGGGGAAAAACATTCAGTACTTC.